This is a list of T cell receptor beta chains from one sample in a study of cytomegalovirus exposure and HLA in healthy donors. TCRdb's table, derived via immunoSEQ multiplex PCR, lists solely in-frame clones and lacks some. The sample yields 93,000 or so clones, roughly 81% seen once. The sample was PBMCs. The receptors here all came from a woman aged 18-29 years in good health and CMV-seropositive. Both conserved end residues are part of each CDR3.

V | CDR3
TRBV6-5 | CASSSRSLVFYEQYF
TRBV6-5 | CASSRALDRDEQYF
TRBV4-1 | CASSQDPPLAERFF
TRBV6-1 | CASSGQGQYSNQPQHF
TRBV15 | CATSRGGWTEAFF
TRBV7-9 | CASKAGVNEQFF
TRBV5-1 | CASSLGRGGETQYF
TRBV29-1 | CSVVRGQRETQYF
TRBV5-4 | CASGGGEDGYTF
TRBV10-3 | CAISEAGRPIYF
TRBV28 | CASMIGTLAGSSYNEQFF
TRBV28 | CASLQGLNTEAFF
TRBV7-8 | CASSQASEQFF
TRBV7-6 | CASSLSPAGNTIYF
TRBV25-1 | CASSEWAGGKTEQYF
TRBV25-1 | CASSPPGVIRGYTF
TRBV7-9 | CASSAGREGFGANVLTF
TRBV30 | CAWRGQGLCEKLFF
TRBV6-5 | CASSYRGLDEKLFF
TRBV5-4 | CASKTGGYSNSPLHF
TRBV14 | CASSQQGAAHEQYF
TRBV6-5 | CASSYSQGFVSPLHF
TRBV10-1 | CASSESSGSQETQYF
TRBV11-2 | CASSRMGVGGANTEAFF
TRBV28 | CASSLSRHYEAFF
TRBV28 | CASSFANTGELFF
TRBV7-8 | CASSLKFRTAGTSGNHEQFF
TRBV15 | CATSPRGSNQPQHF
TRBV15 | CATSGGTSGRGTYEQYF
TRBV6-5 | CASSYSESYSAFF
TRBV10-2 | CASRETKDRFFHAFF
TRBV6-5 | CASSVTGTGYEQYF
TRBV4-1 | CASSRDPTGTNEKLFF
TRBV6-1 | CASSPGLWVSYEQYF
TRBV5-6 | CASTLGGLEADTQYF